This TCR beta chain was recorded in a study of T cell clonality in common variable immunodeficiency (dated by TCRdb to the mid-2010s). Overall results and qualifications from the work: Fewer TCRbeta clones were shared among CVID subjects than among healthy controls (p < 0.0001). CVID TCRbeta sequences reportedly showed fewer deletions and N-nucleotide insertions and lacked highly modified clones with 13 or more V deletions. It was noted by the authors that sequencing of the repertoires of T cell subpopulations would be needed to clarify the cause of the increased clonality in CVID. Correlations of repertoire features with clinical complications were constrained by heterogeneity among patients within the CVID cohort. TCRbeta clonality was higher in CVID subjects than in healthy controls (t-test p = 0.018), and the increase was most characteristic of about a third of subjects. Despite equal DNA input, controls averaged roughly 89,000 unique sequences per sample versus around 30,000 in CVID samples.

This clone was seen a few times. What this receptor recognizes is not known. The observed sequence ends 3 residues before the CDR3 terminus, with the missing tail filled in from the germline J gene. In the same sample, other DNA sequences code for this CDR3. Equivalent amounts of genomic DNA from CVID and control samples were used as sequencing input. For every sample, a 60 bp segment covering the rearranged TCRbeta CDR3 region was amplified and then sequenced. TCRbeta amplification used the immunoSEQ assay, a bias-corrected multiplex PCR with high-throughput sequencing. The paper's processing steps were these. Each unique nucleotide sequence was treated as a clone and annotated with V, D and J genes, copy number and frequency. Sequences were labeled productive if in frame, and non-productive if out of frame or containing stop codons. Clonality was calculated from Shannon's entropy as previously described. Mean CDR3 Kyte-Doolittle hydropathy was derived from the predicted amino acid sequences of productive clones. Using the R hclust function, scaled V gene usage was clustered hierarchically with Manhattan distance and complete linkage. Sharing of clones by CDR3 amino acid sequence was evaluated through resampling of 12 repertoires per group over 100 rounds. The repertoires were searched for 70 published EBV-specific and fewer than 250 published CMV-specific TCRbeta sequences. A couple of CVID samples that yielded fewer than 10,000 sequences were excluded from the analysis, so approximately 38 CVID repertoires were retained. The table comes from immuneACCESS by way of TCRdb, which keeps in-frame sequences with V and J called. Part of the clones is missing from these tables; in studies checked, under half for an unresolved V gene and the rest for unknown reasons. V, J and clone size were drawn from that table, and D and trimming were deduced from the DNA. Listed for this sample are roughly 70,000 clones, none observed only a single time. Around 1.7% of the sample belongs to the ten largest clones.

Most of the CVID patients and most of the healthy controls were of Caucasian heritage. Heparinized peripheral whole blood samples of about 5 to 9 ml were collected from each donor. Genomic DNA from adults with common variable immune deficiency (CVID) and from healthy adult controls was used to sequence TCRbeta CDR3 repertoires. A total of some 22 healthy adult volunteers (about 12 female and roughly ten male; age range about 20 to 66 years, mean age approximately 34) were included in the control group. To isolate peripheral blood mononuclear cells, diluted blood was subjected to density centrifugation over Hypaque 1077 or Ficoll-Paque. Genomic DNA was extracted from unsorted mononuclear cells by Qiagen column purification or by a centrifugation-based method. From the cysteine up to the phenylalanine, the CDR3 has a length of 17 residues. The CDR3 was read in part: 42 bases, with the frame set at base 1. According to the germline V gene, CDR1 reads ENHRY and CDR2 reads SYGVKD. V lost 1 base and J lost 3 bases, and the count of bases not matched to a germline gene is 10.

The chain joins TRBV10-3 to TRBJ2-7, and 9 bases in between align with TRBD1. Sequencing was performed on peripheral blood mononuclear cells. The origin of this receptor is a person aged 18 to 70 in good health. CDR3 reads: CAISEYPGTGFVYEQYF. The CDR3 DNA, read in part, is TGTGCCATCAGTGAGTACCCCGGGACAGGGTTTGTCTACGAG.